This T cell receptor beta chain appears in the sequencing data of a study of human T cells and chemical hapten exposure. Study context: Upper back patch tests used 0.01% DPC, scored after 6 days.

Germline CDR1 and CDR2: MNHEY and SVGEGT. V lost 5 bases to trimming and J lost 9 bases, with 14 bases between them. The CDR3 has 13 residues. Described time point: patch test 1, 2 weeks after DPC sensitization. The treatment denotes: therapeutic diphenylcyclopropenone sensitization with weekly scalp DPC. TCRdb redid the calling of the RACE reads with MiXCR, one entry per CDR3 protein. The sample carries more than 95,000 distinct CDR3 sequences, about an eighth recorded once. In its sample, this clonotype was seen a few times. The TCR sequence derives from a woman aged 50 to 60 with alopecia areata. Some clones in this sample may be carry-over from other donors' samples. This chain joins TRBV6-2 or TRBV6-3 and TRBJ2-1; possible D gene TRBD2, 7 bases. The sample in question was whole blood, obtained in connection with sensitization to the hapten diphenylcyclopropenone (DPC). Written as DNA, the CDR3 is TGTGCCAGCAGTCTAGCGGAGGGGGGTGAGCAGTTCTTC. Amino acid sequence: CASSLAEGGEQFF.